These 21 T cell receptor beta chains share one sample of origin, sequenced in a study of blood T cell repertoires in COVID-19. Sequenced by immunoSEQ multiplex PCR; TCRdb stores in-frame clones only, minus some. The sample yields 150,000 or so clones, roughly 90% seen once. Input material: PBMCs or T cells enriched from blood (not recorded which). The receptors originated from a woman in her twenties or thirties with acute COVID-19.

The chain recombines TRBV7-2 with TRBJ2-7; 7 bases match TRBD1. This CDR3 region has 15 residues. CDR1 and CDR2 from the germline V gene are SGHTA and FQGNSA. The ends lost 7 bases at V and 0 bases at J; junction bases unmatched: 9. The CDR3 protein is CASITGAGGSYEQYF. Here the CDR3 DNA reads TGTGCCAGCATCACCGGGGCAGGGGGCTCCTACGAGCAGTACTTC. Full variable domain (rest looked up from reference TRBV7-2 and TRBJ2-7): GAGVSQSPSNKVTEKGKDVELRCDPISGHTALYWYRQSLGQGLEFLIYFQGNSAPDKSGLPSDRFSAERTGGSVSTLTIQRTQQEDSAVYLCASITGAGGSYEQYFGPGTRLTVT.

CDR3 sequence: CASSQEAGTSYPNEQFF. The CDR3 DNA reads as TGTGCCAGCAGCCAAGAAGCTGGAACTAGCTACCCCAATGAGCAGTTCTTC. V usage is TRBV3-1 (or the pseudogene TRBV3-2) and J usage is TRBJ2-1, with D possibly being TRBD2 (6 bases). Looked up from germline, CDR1 is LGHDT and CDR2 is YNNKEL (reference sequence). V was cut by 0 bases and J by 6 bases, with 18 bases left in between. This CDR3 is built from 17 residues.

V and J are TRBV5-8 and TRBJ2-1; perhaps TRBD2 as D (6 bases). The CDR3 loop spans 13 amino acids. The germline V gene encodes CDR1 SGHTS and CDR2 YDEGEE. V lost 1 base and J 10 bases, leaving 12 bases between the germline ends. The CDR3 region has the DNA TGTGCCAGCAGCTTGCCGGGGGTACAGGAGCAGTTCTTC. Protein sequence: CASSLPGVQEQFF.

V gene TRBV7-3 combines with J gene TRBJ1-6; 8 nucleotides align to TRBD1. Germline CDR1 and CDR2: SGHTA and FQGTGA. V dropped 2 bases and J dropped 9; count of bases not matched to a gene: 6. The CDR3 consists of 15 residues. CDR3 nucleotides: TGTGCCAGCAGCTTATTAGGACAGGGCAGTTCACCCCTCCACTTT. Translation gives CASSLLGQGSSPLHF.

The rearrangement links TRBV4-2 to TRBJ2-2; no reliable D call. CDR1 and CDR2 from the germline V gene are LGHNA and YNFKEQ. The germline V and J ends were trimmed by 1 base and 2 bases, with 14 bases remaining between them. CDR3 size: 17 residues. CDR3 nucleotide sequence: TGTGCCAGCAGCCAAGTAGTAATGGCGGTTAACACCGGGGAGCTGTTTTTT. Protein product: CASSQVVMAVNTGELFF.

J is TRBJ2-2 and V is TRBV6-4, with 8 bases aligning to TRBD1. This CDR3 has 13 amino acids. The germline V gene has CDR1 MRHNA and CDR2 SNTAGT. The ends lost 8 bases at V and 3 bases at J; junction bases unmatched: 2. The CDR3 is CASQTGDTGELFF. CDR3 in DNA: TGTGCCAGCCAGACAGGGGACACCGGGGAGCTGTTTTTT.

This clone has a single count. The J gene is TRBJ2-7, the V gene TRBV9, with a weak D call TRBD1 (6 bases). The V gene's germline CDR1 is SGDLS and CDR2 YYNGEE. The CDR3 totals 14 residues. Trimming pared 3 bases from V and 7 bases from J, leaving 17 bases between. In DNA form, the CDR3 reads TGTGCCAGCAGCGCACTCTCTTGGGGGCTGGAGCAGTACTTC. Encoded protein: CASSALSWGLEQYF.

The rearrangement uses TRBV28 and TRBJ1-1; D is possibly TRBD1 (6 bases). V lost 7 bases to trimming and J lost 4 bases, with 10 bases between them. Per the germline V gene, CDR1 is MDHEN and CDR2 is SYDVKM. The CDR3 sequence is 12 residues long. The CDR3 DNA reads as TGTGCCAGCATGATCAGGGGCACTGAAGCTTTCTTT. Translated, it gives CASMIRGTEAFF.

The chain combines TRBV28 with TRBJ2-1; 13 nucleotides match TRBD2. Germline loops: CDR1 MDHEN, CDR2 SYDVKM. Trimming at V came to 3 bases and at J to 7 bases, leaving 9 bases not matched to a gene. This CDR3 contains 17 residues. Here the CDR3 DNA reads TGTGCCAGCAGTTTGATACTAGCGGGAGGGATGTGGAATGAGCAGTTCTTC. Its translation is CASSLILAGGMWNEQFF.

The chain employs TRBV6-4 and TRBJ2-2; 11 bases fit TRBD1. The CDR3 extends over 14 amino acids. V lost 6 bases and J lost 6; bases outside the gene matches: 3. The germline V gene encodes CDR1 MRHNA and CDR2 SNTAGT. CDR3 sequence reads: CASSGQGAAGELFF. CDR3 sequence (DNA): TGTGCCAGCAGCGGACAGGGGGCTGCCGGGGAGCTGTTTTTT.

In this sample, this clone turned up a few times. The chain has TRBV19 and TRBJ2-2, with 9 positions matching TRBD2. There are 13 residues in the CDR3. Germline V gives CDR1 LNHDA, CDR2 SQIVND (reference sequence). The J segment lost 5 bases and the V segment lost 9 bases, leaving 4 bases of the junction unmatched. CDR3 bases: TGTGCCAGCCAAACTAGCGGGACCGGGGAGCTGTTTTTT. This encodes CASQTSGTGELFF.

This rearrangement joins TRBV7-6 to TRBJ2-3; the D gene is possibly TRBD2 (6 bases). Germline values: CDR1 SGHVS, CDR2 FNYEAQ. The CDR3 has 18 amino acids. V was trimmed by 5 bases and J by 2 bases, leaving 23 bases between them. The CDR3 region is CASSPKVVDSGYTDTQYF. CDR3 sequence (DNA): TGTGCCAGCAGCCCCAAGGTAGTAGATAGCGGATACACAGATACGCAGTATTTT.

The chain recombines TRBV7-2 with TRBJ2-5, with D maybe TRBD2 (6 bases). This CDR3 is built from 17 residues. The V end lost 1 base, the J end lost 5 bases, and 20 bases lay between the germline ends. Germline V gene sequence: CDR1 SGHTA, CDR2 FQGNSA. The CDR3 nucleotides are TGTGCCAGCAGCTTAGGAGCTGGGCAGGGAGGAATGGAGACCCAGTACTTC. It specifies CASSLGAGQGGMETQYF. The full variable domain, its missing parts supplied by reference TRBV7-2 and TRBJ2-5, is GAGVSQSPSNKVTEKGKDVELRCDPISGHTALYWYRQSLGQGLEFLIYFQGNSAPDKSGLPSDRFSAERTGGSVSTLTIQRTQQEDSAVYLCASSLGAGQGGMETQYFGPGTRLLVL.

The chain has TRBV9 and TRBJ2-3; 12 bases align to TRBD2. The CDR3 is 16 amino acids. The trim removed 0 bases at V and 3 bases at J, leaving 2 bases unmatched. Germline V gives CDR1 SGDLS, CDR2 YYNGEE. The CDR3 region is CASSVGTSGTTDTQYF. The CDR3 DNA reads TGTGCCAGCAGCGTAGGGACTAGCGGGACTACAGATACGCAGTATTTT.

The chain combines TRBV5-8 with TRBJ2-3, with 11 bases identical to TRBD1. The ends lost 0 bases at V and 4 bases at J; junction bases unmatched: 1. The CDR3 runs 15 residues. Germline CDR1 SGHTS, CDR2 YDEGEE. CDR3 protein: CASSLEGQGADTQYF. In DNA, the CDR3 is TGTGCCAGCAGCTTGGAGGGACAGGGGGCAGATACGCAGTATTTT.

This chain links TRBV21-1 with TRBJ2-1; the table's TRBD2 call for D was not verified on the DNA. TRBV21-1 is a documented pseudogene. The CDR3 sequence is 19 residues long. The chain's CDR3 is CASSKGGASGRDPHNEQFF. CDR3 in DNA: TGTGCCAGCAGCAAAGGGGGGGCTAGCGGGAGGGACCCTCACAATGAGCAGTTCTTC.

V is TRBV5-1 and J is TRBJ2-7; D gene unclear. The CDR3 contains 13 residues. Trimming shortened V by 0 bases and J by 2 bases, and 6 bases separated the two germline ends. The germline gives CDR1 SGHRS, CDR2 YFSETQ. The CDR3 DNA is TGCGCCAGCAGCTTGGATCCAGCCTACGAGCAGTACTTC. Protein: CASSLDPAYEQYF.

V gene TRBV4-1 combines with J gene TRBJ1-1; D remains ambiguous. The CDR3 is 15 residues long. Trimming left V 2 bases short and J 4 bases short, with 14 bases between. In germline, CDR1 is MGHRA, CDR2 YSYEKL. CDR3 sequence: CASSQSPGMSTEAFF. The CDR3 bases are TGCGCCAGCAGCCAAAGTCCCGGGATGAGCACTGAAGCTTTCTTT.

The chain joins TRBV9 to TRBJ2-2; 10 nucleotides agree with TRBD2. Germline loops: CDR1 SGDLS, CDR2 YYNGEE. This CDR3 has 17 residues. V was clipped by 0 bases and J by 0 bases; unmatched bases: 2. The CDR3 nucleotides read TGTGCCAGCAGCGTAGCGGGACTAGCGTCGAACACCGGGGAGCTGTTTTTT. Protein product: CASSVAGLASNTGELFF.

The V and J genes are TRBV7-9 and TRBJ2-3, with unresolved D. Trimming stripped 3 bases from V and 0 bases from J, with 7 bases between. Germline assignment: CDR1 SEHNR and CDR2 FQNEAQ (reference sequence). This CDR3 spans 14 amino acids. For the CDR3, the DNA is TGTGCCAGCAGCTTGGCCCTTAGCACAGATACGCAGTATTTT. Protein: CASSLALSTDTQYF.

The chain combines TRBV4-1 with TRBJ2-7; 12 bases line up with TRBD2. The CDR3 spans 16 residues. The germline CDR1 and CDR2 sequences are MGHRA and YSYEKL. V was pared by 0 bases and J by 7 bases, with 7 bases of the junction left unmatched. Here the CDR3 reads CASSQEGTSGSWEQYF. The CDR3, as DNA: TGCGCCAGCAGCCAAGAGGGGACTAGCGGGTCCTGGGAGCAGTACTTC.